This passage covers 3 T cell receptor beta chains from one sample sequenced in a study of cytomegalovirus exposure and HLA in healthy donors. Researchers ran the PCR with 60 Vbeta and 13 Jbeta primers. TCRdb keeps only in-frame clones here, not all; method: immunoSEQ multiplex PCR. The sample includes roughly 230,000 clones, around nine tenths of them seen just once. Sequenced sample: PBMCs. These receptors were obtained from a girl aged 2 to 10 in good health and CMV-seronegative.

The rearrangement joins TRBV20-1 to TRBJ2-1; 7 bases are shared with TRBD1. J lost 7 bases, V lost 6 bases, and 3 bases had no gene match. Germline V lookup: CDR1 DFQATT, CDR2 SNEGSKA (reference sequence). The length of the CDR3 is 11 residues. The CDR3 sequence: CSAEQGNEQFF. The DNA for the CDR3 is TGCAGTGCCGAACAGGGGAATGAGCAGTTCTTC.

The V gene is TRBV10-3, the J gene TRBJ1-4; possible D gene TRBD1, 6 bases. CDR3 size: 17 residues. Between the trimmed V and J ends, which lost 3 bases and 2 bases, there was a span of 16 bases. Germline CDR1 is ENHRY and CDR2 is SYGVKD. CDR3 amino acids: CAISDPEGVSTNEKLFF. CDR3 sequence (DNA): TGTGCCATCAGTGACCCAGAGGGGGTTTCGACTAATGAAAAACTGTTTTTT.

This clone appeared a few times. At one of its ends the junction is not consistent with the germline gene, which may arise from a read error. This chain joins TRBV2 and TRBJ1-4; D remains unclear. This CDR3 region has 11 residues. Looked up from germline, CDR1 is SNHLY and CDR2 is FYNNEI. The CDR3 sequence is CASSEGRKLFF. CDR3 DNA sequence: TGTGCCAGCAGCGAAGGGAGAAAACTGTTTTTT. Supplemented by reference TRBV2 and TRBJ1-4, the full variable domain reads EPEVTQTPSHQVTQMGQEVILRCVPISNHLYFYWYRQILGQKVEFLVSFYNNEISEKSEIFDDQFSVERPDGSNFTLKIRSTKLEDSAMYFCASSEGRKLFFGSGTQLSVL.